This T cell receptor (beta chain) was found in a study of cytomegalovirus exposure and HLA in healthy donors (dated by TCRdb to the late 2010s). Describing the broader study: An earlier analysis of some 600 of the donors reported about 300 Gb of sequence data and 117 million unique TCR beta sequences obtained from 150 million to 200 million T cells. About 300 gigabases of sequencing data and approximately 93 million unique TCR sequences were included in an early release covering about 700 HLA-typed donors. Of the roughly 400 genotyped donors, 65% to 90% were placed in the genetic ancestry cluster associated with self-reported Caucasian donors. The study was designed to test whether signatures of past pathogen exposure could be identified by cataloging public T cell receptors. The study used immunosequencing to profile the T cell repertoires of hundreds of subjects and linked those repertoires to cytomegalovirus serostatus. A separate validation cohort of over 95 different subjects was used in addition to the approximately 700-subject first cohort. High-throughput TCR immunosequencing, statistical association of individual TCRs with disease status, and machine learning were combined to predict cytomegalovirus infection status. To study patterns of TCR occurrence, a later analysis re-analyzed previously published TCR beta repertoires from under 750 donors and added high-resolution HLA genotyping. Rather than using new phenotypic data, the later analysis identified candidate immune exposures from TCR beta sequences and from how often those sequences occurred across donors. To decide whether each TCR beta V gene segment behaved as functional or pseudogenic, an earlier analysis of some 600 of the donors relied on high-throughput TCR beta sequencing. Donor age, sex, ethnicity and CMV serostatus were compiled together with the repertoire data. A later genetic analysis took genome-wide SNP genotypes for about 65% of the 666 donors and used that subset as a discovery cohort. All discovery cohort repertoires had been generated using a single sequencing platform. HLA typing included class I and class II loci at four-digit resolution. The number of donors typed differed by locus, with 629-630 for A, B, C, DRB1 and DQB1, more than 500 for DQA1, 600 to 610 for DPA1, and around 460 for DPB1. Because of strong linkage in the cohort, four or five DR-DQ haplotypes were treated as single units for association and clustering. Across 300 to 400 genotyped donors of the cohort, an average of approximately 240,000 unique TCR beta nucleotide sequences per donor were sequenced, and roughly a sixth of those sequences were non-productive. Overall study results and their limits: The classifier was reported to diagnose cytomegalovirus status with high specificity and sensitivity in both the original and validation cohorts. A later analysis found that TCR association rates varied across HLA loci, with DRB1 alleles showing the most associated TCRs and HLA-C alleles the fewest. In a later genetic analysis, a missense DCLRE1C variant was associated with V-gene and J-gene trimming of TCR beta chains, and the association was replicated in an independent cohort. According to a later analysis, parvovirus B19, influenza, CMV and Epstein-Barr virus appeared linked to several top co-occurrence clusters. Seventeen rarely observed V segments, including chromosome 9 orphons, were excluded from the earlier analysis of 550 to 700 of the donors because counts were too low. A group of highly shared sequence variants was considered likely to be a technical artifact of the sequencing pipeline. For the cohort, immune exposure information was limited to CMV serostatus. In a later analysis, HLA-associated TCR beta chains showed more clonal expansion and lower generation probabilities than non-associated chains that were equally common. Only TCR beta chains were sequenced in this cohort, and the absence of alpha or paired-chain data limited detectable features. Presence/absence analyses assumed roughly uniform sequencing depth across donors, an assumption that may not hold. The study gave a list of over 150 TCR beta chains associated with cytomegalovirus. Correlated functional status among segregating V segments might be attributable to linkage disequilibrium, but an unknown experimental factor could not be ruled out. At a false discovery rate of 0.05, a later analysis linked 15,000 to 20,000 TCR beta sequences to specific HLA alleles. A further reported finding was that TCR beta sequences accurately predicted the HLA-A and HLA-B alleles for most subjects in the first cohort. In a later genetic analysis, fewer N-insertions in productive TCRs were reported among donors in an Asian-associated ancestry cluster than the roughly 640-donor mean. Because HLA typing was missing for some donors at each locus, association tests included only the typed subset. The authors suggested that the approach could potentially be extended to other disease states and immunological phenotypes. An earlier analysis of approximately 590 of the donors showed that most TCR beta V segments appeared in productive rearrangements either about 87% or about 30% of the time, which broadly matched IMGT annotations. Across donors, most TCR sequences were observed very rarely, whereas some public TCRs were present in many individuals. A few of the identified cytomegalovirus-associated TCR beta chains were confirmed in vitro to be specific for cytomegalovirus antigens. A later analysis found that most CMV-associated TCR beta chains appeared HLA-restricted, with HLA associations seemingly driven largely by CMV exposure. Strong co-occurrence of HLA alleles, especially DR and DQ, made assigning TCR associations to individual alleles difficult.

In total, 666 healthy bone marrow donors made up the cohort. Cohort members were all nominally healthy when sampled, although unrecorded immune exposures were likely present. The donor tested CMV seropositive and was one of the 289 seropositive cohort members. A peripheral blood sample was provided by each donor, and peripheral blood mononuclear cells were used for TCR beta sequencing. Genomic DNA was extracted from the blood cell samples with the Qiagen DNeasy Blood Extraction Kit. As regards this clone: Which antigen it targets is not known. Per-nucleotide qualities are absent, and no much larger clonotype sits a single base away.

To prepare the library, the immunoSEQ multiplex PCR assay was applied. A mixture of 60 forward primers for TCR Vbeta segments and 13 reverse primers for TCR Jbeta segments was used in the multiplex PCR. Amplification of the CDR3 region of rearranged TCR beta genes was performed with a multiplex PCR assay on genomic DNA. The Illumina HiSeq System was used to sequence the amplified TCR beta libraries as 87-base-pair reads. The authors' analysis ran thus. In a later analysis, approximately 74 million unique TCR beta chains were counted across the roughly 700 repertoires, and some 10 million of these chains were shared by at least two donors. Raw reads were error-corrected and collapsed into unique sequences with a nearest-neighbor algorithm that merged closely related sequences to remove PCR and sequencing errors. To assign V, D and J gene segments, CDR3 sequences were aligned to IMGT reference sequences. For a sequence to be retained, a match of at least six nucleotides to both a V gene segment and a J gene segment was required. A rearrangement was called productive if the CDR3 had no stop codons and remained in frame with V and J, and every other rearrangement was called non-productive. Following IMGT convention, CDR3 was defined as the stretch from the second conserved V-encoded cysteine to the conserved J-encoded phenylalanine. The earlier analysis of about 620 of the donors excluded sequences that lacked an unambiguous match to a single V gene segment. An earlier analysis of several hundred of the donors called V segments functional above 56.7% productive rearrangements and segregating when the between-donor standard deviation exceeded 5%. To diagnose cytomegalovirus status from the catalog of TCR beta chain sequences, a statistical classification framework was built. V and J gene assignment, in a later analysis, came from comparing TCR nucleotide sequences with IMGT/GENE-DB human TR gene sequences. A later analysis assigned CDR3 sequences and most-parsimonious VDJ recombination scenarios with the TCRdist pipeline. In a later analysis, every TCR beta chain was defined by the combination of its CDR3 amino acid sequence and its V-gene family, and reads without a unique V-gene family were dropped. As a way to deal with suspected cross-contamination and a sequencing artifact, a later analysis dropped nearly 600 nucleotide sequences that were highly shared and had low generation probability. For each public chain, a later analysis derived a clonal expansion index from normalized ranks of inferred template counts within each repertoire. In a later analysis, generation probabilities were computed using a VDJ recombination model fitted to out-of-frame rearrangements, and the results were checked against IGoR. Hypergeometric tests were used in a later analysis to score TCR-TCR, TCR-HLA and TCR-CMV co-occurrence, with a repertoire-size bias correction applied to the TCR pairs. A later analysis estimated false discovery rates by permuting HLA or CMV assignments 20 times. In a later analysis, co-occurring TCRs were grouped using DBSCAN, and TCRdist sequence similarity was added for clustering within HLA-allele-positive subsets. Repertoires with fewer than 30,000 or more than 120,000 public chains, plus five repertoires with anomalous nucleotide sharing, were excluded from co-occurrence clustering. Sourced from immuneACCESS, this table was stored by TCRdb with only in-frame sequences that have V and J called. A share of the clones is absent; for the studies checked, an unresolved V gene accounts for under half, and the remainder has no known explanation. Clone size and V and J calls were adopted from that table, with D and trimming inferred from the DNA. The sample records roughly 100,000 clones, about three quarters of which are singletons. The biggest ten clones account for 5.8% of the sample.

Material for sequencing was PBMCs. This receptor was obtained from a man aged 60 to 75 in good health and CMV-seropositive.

The CDR3 is CASSPQGSGNQPQHF. The nucleotide sequence is TGTGCCAGCTCACCACAGGGGTCGGGCAATCAGCCCCAGCATTTT. The chain is made from TRBV18 and TRBJ1-5; perhaps TRBD1 is the D gene, with 5 bases matching. The V and J ends are trimmed by 1 base and 2 bases, leaving 9 bases between them. The germline V gene encodes CDR1 KGHSH and CDR2 LQKENI. CDR3 length: 15 amino acids, cysteine to phenylalanine. Left in the record is the CDR3 DNA by itself, 45 bases read in frame from the first base.